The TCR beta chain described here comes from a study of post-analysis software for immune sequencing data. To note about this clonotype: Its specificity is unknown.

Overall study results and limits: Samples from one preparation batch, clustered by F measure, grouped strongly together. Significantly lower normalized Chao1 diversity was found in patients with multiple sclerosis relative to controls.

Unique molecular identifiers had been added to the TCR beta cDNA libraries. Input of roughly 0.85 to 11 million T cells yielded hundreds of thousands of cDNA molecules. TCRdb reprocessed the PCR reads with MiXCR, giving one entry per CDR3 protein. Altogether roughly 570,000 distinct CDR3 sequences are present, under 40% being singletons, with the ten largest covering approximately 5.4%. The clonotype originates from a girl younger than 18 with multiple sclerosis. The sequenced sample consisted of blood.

The CDR3, as DNA: TGCGCCAGCAGCCAGGGGACTAGCGGGGCCTTCAATGAGCAGTTCTTC. The encoded protein is CASSQGTSGAFNEQFF. This chain uses TRBV4-1 with TRBJ2-1, with 13 bases matching TRBD2. The CDR3 loop spans 16 amino acids. Germline CDR1 reads MGHRA; CDR2 reads YSYEKL. Trimming cost V 3 bases and J 6 bases; bases outside gene matches: 5.